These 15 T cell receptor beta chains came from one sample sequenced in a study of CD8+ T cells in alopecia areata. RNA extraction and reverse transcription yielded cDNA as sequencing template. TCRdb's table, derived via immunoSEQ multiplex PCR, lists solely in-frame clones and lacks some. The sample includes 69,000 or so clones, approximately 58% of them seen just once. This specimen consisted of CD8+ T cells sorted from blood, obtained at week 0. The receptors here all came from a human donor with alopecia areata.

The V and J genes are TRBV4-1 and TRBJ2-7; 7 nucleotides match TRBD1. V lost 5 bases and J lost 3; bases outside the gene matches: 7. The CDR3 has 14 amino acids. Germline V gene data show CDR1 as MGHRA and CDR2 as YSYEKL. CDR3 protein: CASSENRQGYEQYF. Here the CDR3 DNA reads TGCGCCAGCAGCGAAAACCGACAGGGCTACGAGCAGTACTTC.

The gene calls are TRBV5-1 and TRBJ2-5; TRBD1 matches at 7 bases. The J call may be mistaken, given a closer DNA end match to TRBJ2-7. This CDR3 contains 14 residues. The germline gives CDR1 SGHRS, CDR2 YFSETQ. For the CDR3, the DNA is TGCGCCAGCAGCGACCCGAACAGGGGCTACGAGCAGTACTTC. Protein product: CASSDPNRGYEQYF.

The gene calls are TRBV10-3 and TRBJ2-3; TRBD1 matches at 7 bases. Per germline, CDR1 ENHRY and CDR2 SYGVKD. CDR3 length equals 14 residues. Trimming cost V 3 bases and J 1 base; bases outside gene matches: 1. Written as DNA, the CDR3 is TGTGCCATCAGTGAAGGGACAGGCACAGATACGCAGTATTTT. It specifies CAISEGTGTDTQYF.

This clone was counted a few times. The CDR3 reads CAWSASGSTDTQYF. In nucleotides, the CDR3 is TGTGCCTGGAGTGCTAGCGGGAGCACAGATACGCAGTATTTT. The gene calls are TRBV30 and TRBJ2-3, with 8 bases fitting TRBD2. The V gene end was trimmed by 1 base and the J gene end by 0 bases; junction bases not matched to a gene: 0. CDR1 is GTSNPN, CDR2 SVGIG, per germline (reference sequence). The CDR3 has 14 residues.

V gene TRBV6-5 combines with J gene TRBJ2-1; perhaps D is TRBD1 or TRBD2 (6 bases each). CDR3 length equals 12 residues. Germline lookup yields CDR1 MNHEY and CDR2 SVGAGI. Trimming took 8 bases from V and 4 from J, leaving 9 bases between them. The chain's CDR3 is CASGGPYNEQFF. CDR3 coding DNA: TGTGCCAGCGGGGGGCCTTACAATGAGCAGTTCTTC.

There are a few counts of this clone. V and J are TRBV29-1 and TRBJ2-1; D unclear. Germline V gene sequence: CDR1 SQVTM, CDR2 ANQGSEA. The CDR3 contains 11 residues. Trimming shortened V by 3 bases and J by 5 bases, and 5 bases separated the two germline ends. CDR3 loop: CSVDRHNEQFF. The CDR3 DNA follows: TGCAGCGTTGATAGACACAATGAGCAGTTCTTC.

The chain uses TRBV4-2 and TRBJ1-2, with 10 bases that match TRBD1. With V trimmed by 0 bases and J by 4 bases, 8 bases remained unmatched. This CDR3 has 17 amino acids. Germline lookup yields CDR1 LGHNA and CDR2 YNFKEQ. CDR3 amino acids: CASSQDLRTGGSYGYTF. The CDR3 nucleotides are TGTGCCAGCAGCCAAGATCTGCGGACAGGGGGTAGCTATGGCTACACCTTC.

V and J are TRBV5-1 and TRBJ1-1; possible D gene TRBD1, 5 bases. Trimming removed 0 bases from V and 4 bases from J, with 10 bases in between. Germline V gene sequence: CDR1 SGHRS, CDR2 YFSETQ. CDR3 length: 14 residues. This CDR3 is CASSLAGGFTEAFF. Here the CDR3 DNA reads TGCGCCAGCAGCTTGGCCGGGGGATTCACTGAAGCTTTCTTT.

As DNA, the CDR3 is TGTGCCATCGCCCGCGACAGGAGCTTATCCTACGAGCAGTACTTC. It encodes CAIARDRSLSYEQYF. The chain uses TRBV10-3 and TRBJ2-7, with D maybe TRBD1 (6 bases). Trimming pared 8 bases from V and 1 base from J, leaving 18 bases between. Germline V gives CDR1 ENHRY, CDR2 SYGVKD. The CDR3 is 15 residues long.

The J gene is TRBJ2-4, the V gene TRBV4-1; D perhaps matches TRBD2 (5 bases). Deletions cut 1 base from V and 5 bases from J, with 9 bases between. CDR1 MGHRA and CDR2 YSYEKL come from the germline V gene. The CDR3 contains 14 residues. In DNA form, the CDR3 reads TGCGCCAGCAGCCAAGCGGGATTGCAAAACATTCAGTACTTC. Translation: CASSQAGLQNIQYF.

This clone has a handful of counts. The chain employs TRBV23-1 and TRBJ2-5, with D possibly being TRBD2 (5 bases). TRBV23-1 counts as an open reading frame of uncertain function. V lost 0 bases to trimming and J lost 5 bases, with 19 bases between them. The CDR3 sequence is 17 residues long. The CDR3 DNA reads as TGCGCCAGCAGTCAATCCCCGTTGGAGGCTAGCTTGGAGACCCAGTACTTC. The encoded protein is CASSQSPLEASLETQYF.

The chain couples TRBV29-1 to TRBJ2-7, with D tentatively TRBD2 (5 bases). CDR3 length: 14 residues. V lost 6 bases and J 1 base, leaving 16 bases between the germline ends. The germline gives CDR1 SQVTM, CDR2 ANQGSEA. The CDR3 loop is CSVGRTAPSYEQYF. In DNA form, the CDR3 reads TGCAGCGTGGGTAGGACTGCACCTTCCTACGAGCAGTACTTC.

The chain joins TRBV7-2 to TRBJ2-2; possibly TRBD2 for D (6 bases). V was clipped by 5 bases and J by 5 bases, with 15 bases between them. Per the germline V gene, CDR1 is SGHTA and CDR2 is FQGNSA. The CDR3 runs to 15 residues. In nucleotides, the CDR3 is TGTGCCAGCAGCCAGACTAGTAGAGAGACCGGGGAGCTGTTTTTT. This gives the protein CASSQTSRETGELFF.

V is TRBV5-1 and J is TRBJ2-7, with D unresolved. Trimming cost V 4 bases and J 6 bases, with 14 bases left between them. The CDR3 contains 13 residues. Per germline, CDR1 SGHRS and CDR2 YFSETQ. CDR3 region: CASSPGQPPEQYF. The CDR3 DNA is TGCGCCAGCAGCCCCGGGCAGCCCCCCGAGCAGTACTTC.

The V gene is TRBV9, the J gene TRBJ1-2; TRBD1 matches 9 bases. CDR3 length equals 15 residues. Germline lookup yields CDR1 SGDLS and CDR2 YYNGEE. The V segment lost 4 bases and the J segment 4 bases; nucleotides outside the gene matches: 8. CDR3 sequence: CASSPGDRVLYGYTF. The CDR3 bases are TGTGCCAGCAGCCCCGGGGACAGGGTTCTCTATGGCTACACCTTC.